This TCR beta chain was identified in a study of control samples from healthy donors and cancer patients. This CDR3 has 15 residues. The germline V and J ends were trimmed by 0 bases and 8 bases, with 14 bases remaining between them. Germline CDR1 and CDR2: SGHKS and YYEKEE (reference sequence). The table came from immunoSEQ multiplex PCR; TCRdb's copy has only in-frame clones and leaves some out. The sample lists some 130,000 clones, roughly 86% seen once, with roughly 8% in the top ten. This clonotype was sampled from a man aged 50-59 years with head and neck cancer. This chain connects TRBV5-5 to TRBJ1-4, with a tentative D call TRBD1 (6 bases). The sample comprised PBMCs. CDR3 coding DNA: TGTGCCAGCAGCTTGGGGGGGCAGCTTAGAGAAAAACTGTTTTTT. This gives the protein CASSLGGQLREKLFF.